These T cell receptor beta chains were read from a single sample in a study of Graves' ophthalmopathy and Graves' hyperthyroidism. TCRdb independently ran MiXCR on the multiplex PCR reads; one entry per CDR3 protein. The sample comprises roughly 600,000 distinct CDR3 sequences, approximately 35% of which are singletons, and over 3.5% rests with the top ten. Material: peripheral blood or thyroid tissue (not recorded which). The source of these receptors is an adult man with Graves' hyperthyroidism. Both conserved end residues are part of each CDR3. A D gene is named only where the DNA matches it firmly. The size of a clone is reported for some rows only, either as once, few or many, or as a class for expanded clones.

D	size	J	V	CDR3	DNA
NA	many	TRBJ2-7	TRBV11-2	CASSLPGMDSYEQYF	TGTGCCAGCAGCCTCCCCGGGATGGACTCCTACGAGCAGTACTTC
NA	NA	TRBJ2-7	TRBV7-9	CASSLARSEQYF	TGTGCCAGCAGCTTAGCTCGGAGCGAGCAGTACTTC
NA	many	TRBJ2-7	TRBV5-1	CASSLGQARYEQYF	TGCGCCAGCAGCTTGGGGCAGGCGCGCTACGAGCAGTACTTC
NA	many	TRBJ1-6	TRBV5-6	CASSWGPRALSNSPLHF	TGTGCCAGCAGCTGGGGGCCCAGGGCTTTGTCCAATTCACCCCTCCACTTT
TRBD1	NA	TRBJ2-2	TRBV12-3/TRBV12-4	CAGRSSGLRDRGSAGELFF	TGTGCCGGCAGATCGTCAGGTCTCAGGGACAGGGGTTCAGCCGGGGAGCTGTTTTTT
NA	NA	TRBJ1-1	TRBV6-5	CASSSPGNGMRGKDTEAFF	TGTGCCAGCAGTTCTCCGGGTAATGGGATGAGGGGTAAGGACACTGAAGCTTTCTTT
NA	many	TRBJ1-1	TRBV5-1	CASSPDWRNTEAFF	TGCGCCAGCAGCCCGGATTGGAGGAACACTGAAGCTTTCTTT
NA	many	TRBJ2-5	TRBV6-5	CASSYPGTQETQYF	TGTGCCAGCAGTTATCCAGGGACCCAAGAGACCCAGTACTTC
NA	NA	TRBJ2-7	TRBV7-2	CASSLARGGVYEQYF	TGTGCCAGCAGCTTAGCCAGGGGGGGCGTCTACGAGCAGTACTTC
TRBD2	many	TRBJ2-5	TRBV11-1	CASSFGTSGKETQYF	TGTGCCAGCAGCTTCGGGACTAGCGGTAAAGAGACCCAGTACTTC
NA	once	TRBJ1-4	TRBV5-1	CASSLVRGAATNEKLFF	TGTGCCAGCAGCTTGGTCCGGGGGGCAGCAACTAATGAAAAACTGTTTTTT
TRBD1	NA	TRBJ2-7	TRBV5-6	CASSRSPTGGYEQYF	TGTGCCAGCAGCCGGTCCCCGACAGGGGGCTACGAGCAGTACTTC
TRBD1	many	TRBJ2-7	TRBV24-1	CATGQRQGSYEQYF	TGTGCCACCGGCCAACGACAGGGCTCCTACGAGCAGTACTTC
NA	many	TRBJ2-2	TRBV15	CATSRDWAGTGELFF	TGTGCCACCAGCAGAGATTGGGCCGGCACCGGGGAGCTGTTTTTT
NA	many	TRBJ1-4	TRBV25-1	CASSWAGNEKLFF	TGTGCCAGCAGTTGGGCAGGGAACGAAAAACTGTTTTTT
TRBD1	many	TRBJ1-5	TRBV20-1	CSAPSGQRNQPQHF	TGCAGTGCCCCCTCGGGACAGCGCAATCAGCCCCAGCATTTT
TRBD1	many	TRBJ2-7	TRBV5-1	CASSWGTGDEQYF	TGCGCCAGCAGCTGGGGGACAGGGGACGAGCAGTACTTC
TRBD1	many	TRBJ2-2	TRBV7-8	CASSSPRDRTSNTGELFF	TGTGCCAGCAGCTCACCACGGGACAGGACATCGAACACCGGGGAGCTGTTTTTT
NA	NA	TRBJ1-4	TRBV4-1	CASSQDNGYGEKLFF	TGCGCCAGCAGCCAAGATAACGGGTACGGCGAAAAACTGTTTTTT
NA	NA	TRBJ2-7	TRBV27	CASSPRADEQYF	TGTGCCAGCAGTCCGAGGGCGGACGAGCAGTACTTC
NA	many	TRBJ2-5	TRBV7-3	CASSLQGSQETQYF	TGTGCCAGCAGCTTACAGGGTTCCCAAGAGACCCAGTACTTC
NA	many	TRBJ2-7	TRBV6-5	CASAAGRTYEQYF	TGTGCCAGCGCGGCAGGCAGAACCTACGAGCAGTACTTC
NA	few	TRBJ1-3	TRBV30	CAWRAAGNTIYF	TGTGCCTGGAGGGCGGCTGGAAACACCATATATTTT
NA	many	TRBJ2-7	TRBV10-3	CAISDVSGPEYF	TGTGCCATCAGTGACGTTAGCGGCCCTGAGTACTTC
NA	many	TRBJ2-7	TRBV27	CASSRARASYEQYF	TGTGCCAGCAGTAGGGCGAGGGCGTCCTACGAGCAGTACTTC
NA	many	TRBJ1-2	TRBV6-5	CASRPSHPQSSYTF	TGTGCCAGCAGACCCTCTCACCCGCAAAGCAGCTACACCTTC
NA	few	TRBJ2-2	TRBV20-1	CSASVPGELFF	TGCAGTGCTAGTGTGCCCGGGGAGCTGTTTTTT
NA	many	TRBJ2-7	TRBV19	CASTPIGRPYEQYF	TGTGCCAGTACACCGATAGGACGGCCTTACGAGCAGTACTTC
TRBD1	many	TRBJ1-2	TRBV5-1	CASSLDGTVNLNYGYTF	TGCGCCAGCAGCTTGGATGGGACAGTAAACCTTAACTATGGCTACACCTTC
NA	many	TRBJ1-6	TRBV19	CASSMAGESPLHF	TGTGCCAGTAGTATGGCAGGGGAGTCACCCCTCCACTTT
NA	NA	TRBJ2-6	TRBV29-1	CSVARGVGTEAF	TGCAGCGTCGCCAGGGGGGTCGGCACTGAAGCTTTC
NA	many	TRBJ1-4	TRBV19	CASSIDRTRDEKLFF	TGTGCCAGTAGTATAGACCGTACGAGGGATGAAAAACTGTTTTTT
TRBD1	many	TRBJ1-1	TRBV6-4	CASSRDRGQSEAFF	TGTGCCAGCAGCCGGGACAGGGGGCAAAGTGAAGCTTTCTTT
NA	many	TRBJ2-7	TRBV2	CASSEAEGDYEQYF	TGTGCCAGCAGTGAAGCGGAGGGGGACTACGAGCAGTACTTC
NA	NA	TRBJ1-5	TRBV20-1	CSARASGGAYEHF	TGCAGTGCTAGAGCCAGCGGGGGGGCATACGAGCATTTT
TRBD1	NA	TRBJ1-1	TRBV29-1	CSATGDTEAFF	TGCAGCGCGACAGGGGACACTGAAGCTTTCTTT
TRBD2	many	TRBJ2-7	TRBV7-6	CASSLASGVVYEQYF	TGTGCCAGCAGCTTGGCTAGCGGAGTTGTCTACGAGCAGTACTTC
TRBD1	few	TRBJ1-2	TRBV7-9	CASSLRPKNRQGRDYGYTF	TGTGCCAGCAGCTTGCGGCCAAAAAACCGACAGGGGAGGGACTATGGCTACACCTTC
NA	NA	TRBJ2-5	TRBV29-1	CSVDPGTRFSGAQYF	TGCAGCGTTGACCCTGGGACGAGGTTTTCGGGGGCCCAGTACTTC
TRBD2	NA	TRBJ2-3	TRBV29-1	CSVSLAATSTDTQYF	TGCAGCGTTTCCCTAGCGGCGACTAGCACAGATACGCAGTATTTT
NA	NA	TRBJ2-5	TRBV7-2	CASSLSAGAETQYF	TGTGCCAGCAGCTTATCTGCGGGGGCGGAGACCCAGTACTTC
NA	NA	TRBJ1-2	TRBV7-2	CASSLVGSGGYGYTF	TGTGCCAGCAGCTTAGTCGGTAGCGGGGGCTATGGCTACACCTTC